This is a list of T cell receptor beta chains from one sample in a study of patients and donors after allogeneic stem cell transplantation. TCRdb itself ran the RT-PCR reads through MiXCR, one entry per CDR3 protein. Of tens of thousands of distinct CDR3 sequences listed, 6.8% were seen once; the top ten hold about 32%. The specimen was blood, either unsorted or a sorted T cell fraction (not recorded which). The origin of the receptors is a human donor who was either an allogeneic HSCT recipient or a stem cell or donor lymphocyte infusion donor (not recorded which). It is not recorded whose cells these are; they may come from a transplant donor. Both conserved end residues are part of each CDR3. A D gene is named only where the DNA matches it firmly. Rows may omit the clone size; those that give it use once, few, many or a size class.

V gene	J gene	D gene	clone size	CDR3 protein	CDR3 DNA
TRBV20-1	TRBJ2-7	-	many	CSARVPAQYEQYF	TGCAGTGCTAGAGTGCCAGCTCAGTACGAGCAGTACTTC
TRBV28	TRBJ2-3	TRBD2	-	CASSFPNQPGLGRTDTQYF	TGTGCCAGCAGTTTCCCGAACCAACCGGGACTAGGGAGGACAGATACGCAGTATTTT
TRBV20-1	TRBJ2-1	TRBD2	many	CSARPGTSYEQFF	TGCAGTGCTCGTCCCGGGACTAGCTATGAGCAGTTCTTC
TRBV10-3	TRBJ2-1	TRBD1	many	CAISESRTGVNEQFF	TGTGCCATCAGTGAGTCAAGGACAGGGGTCAATGAGCAGTTCTTC
TRBV29-1	TRBJ1-4	-	medium-sized	CSVGAGLGGEKLFF	TGCAGCGTTGGGGCAGGACTTGGAGGTGAAAAACTGTTTTTT
TRBV6-6	TRBJ2-4	-	few	CASRETKNIQYF	TGTGCCTCCAGGGAAACCAAAAACATTCAGTACTTC
TRBV29-1	TRBJ1-1	-	medium-sized	CSVVKAVNTEAFF	TGCAGCGTTGTAAAGGCGGTGAACACTGAAGCTTTCTTT
TRBV27	TRBJ2-1	TRBD2	-	CASTHYASGYNEQFF	TGTGCCAGCACGCATTATGCTAGCGGATACAATGAGCAGTTCTTC
TRBV7-9	TRBJ2-7	-	many	CASSHSGHFYYEQYF	TGTGCCAGCAGCCACTCGGGACACTTTTATTACGAGCAGTACTTC
TRBV28	TRBJ2-5	TRBD2	-	CASSVSSGRHYKETQYF	TGTGCCAGCAGTGTATCTAGCGGGAGGCACTATAAAGAGACCCAGTACTTC
TRBV2	TRBJ2-2	TRBD1	many	CASSEGTNRGTGELFF	TGTGCCAGCAGTGAAGGAACGAACAGGGGGACCGGGGAGCTGTTTTTT
TRBV4-1	TRBJ2-7	-	many	CASSQELVSYYEQYF	TGCGCCAGCAGCCAAGAATTGGTTTCCTACTACGAGCAGTACTTC
TRBV9	TRBJ2-3	-	few	CASSVGQRSTDTQYF	TGTGCCAGCAGCGTAGGTCAGCGAAGCACAGATACGCAGTATTTT
TRBV29-1	TRBJ2-1	-	many	CSVDRVANEQFF	TGCAGCGTTGATAGGGTAGCCAATGAGCAGTTCTTC
TRBV4-2	TRBJ2-1	TRBD2	few	CASSRRLAGDSYNEQFF	TGTGCCAGCAGCCGGCGACTAGCTGGAGACTCCTACAATGAGCAGTTCTTC
TRBV7-9	TRBJ2-3	TRBD2	many	CASRDGLAHSTDTQYF	TGTGCCAGCAGAGATGGACTAGCGCATAGCACAGATACGCAGTATTTT
TRBV14	TRBJ2-1	-	many	CASSQGRPAKNNEQFF	TGTGCCAGCAGCCAAGGTAGACCCGCAAAAAACAATGAGCAGTTCTTC
TRBV28	TRBJ2-2	-	many	CASRYSTGELFF	TGTGCCAGCAGGTACAGCACCGGGGAGCTGTTTTTT
TRBV7-3	TRBJ2-1	-	-	CASSPSSATYNEQFF	TGTGCCAGCAGCCCCTCTAGCGCCACCTACAATGAGCAGTTCTTC
TRBV4-3	TRBJ1-2	-	many	CASRPFAQGLYGYTF	TGCGCCAGCAGGCCGTTTGCGCAGGGGCTCTATGGCTACACCTTC
TRBV28	TRBJ1-4	-	many	CASRVTVNEKLFF	TGTGCCAGCAGGGTGACAGTTAATGAAAAACTGTTTTTT
TRBV10-3	TRBJ2-1	TRBD2	many	CAISGPSGSFYEQFF	TGTGCCATCAGTGGGCCTAGCGGGAGTTTTTATGAGCAGTTCTTC
TRBV19	TRBJ1-2	-	many	CASSKTASNYGYTF	TGTGCCAGTAGTAAAACAGCCTCTAACTATGGCTACACCTTC
TRBV20-1	TRBJ2-4	TRBD2	many	CSATNPGLAGLAKNIQYF	TGCAGTGCTACTAACCCCGGACTAGCGGGACTAGCCAAAAACATTCAGTACTTC
TRBV20-1	TRBJ2-2	TRBD1	few	CSASFGTGAGELFF	TGCAGTGCTAGTTTTGGGACAGGGGCCGGGGAGCTGTTTTTT
TRBV6-2/TRBV6-3	TRBJ2-5	-	once	CASSYAGTETQYF	TGTGCCAGCAGTTACGCGGGGACAGAGACCCAGTACTTC
TRBV25-1	TRBJ2-5	-	many	CASREWETQYF	TGTGCCAGCAGAGAGTGGGAGACCCAGTACTTC
TRBV28	TRBJ2-1	TRBD2	few	CASSLSLAVYNEQFF	TGTGCCAGCAGTTTATCGCTAGCGGTTTACAATGAGCAGTTCTTC
TRBV28	TRBJ2-7	-	few	CASSPPWTALYEQYF	TGTGCCAGCAGTCCGCCGTGGACAGCGCTCTACGAGCAGTACTTC
TRBV20-1	TRBJ1-2	-	many	CSAGFYGYTF	TGCAGTGCTGGTTTCTATGGCTACACCTTC
TRBV3-1	TRBJ2-7	-	many	CASSQDVTYEQYF	TGTGCCAGCAGCCAAGACGTCACCTACGAGCAGTACTTC
TRBV7-3	TRBJ2-3	-	-	CASSLGGGGTDTQYF	TGTGCCAGCAGCTTAGGGGGCGGAGGCACAGATACGCAGTATTTC
TRBV9	TRBJ2-7	TRBD1	-	CASSTQDRGPYEQYF	TGTGCCAGCAGCACCCAAGACAGGGGGCCCTACGAGCAGTACTTC
TRBV7-9	TRBJ2-1	TRBD2	many	CASSLASGTRGNEQFF	TGTGCCAGCAGCTTAGCCTCCGGGACTAGGGGCAATGAGCAGTTCTTC
TRBV7-9	TRBJ1-5	-	many	CASSLESYQPQHF	TGTGCCAGCAGCTTAGAGAGTTATCAGCCCCAGCATTTT
TRBV6-2/TRBV6-3	TRBJ2-7	TRBD1	few	CASSSPKRDRASSYEQYF	TGTGCCAGCAGTTCCCCTAAAAGGGACAGGGCCAGCTCCTACGAGCAGTACTTC
TRBV28	TRBJ1-4	-	many	CASSLSGAPRDEKLFF	TGTGCCAGCAGTTTATCCGGGGCCCCCCGCGACGAAAAACTGTTTTTT
TRBV5-8	TRBJ2-3	TRBD2	many	CASSLAGGTDTQYF	TGTGCCAGCAGCTTAGCGGGAGGGACAGATACGCAGTATTTT
TRBV28	TRBJ2-7	TRBD2	few	CASSTTSGSSYEQYF	TGTGCCAGCAGTACCACGAGCGGGAGCTCCTACGAGCAGTACTTC
TRBV19	TRBJ2-4	-	few	CASRDFVGTAKNIQYF	TGTGCCAGTAGGGATTTCGTCGGGACAGCCAAAAACATTCAGTACTTC
TRBV28	TRBJ1-4	TRBD1	many	CASRTGATNEKLFF	TGTGCCAGCAGGACAGGGGCAACTAATGAAAAACTGTTTTTT
TRBV4-3	TRBJ2-3	-	medium-sized	CASSQDLLGTDTQYF	TGCGCCAGCAGCCAAGATCTCCTTGGTACAGATACGCAGTATTTT
TRBV6-6	TRBJ1-1	TRBD1	many	CASSYRGPTEAFF	TGTGCCAGCAGTTATAGGGGGCCCACTGAAGCTTTCTTT
TRBV20-1	TRBJ2-3	-	-	CSAPFSSGYTDTQYF	TGCAGTGCCCCTTTCAGTAGCGGATACACAGATACGCAGTATTTT
TRBV29-1	TRBJ2-7	-	-	CSVGDYEQYF	TGCAGCGTTGGAGATTACGAGCAGTACTTC
TRBV28	TRBJ1-2	-	many	CASSPGGPYGYTF	TGTGCCAGCAGCCCAGGAGGACCCTATGGCTACACCTTC
TRBV12-3/TRBV12-4	TRBJ2-1	TRBD2	many	CASSLAAGAYNEQFF	TGTGCCAGCAGTTTAGCGGCGGGAGCTTACAATGAGCAGTTCTTC
TRBV7-9	TRBJ2-7	TRBD2	many	CASSLLGTSGEQYF	TGTGCCAGCAGCTTATTAGGGACTAGCGGCGAGCAGTACTTC
TRBV20-1	TRBJ2-6	-	few	CSARVPTGANVLTF	TGCAGTGCTAGAGTCCCGACTGGGGCCAACGTCCTGACTTTC
TRBV6-2/TRBV6-3	TRBJ2-7	-	few	CASSYDPSSYEQYF	TGTGCCAGCAGTTACGATCCAAGCTCCTACGAGCAGTACTTC
TRBV7-2	TRBJ2-2	-	many	CASSLVWGNTGELFF	TGTGCCAGCAGCTTAGTGTGGGGGAACACCGGGGAGCTGTTTTTT
TRBV28	TRBJ2-7	-	many	CASSFPIRTADYEQYF	TGTGCCAGCAGTTTTCCCATTCGGACAGCTGACTACGAGCAGTACTTC
TRBV7-8	TRBJ2-1	TRBD2	many	CASSSIWTSGGNNEQFF	TGTGCCAGCAGCTCCATCTGGACTAGCGGGGGGAACAATGAGCAGTTCTTC
TRBV27	TRBJ2-4	TRBD2	few	CASSSLAGALTNIQYF	TGTGCCAGCAGCTCTCTAGCGGGAGCTTTGACGAACATTCAGTACTTC
TRBV20-1	TRBJ1-4	-	many	CSARAIGTDATNEKLFF	TGCAGTGCTAGAGCCATCGGGACGGACGCAACTAATGAAAAACTGTTTTTT
TRBV7-3	TRBJ2-2	-	few	CASSHQTGTGELFF	TGTGCCAGCAGCCATCAAACAGGCACCGGGGAGCTGTTTTTT
TRBV12-3/TRBV12-4	TRBJ2-5	-	few	CASSLHGEETQYF	TGTGCCAGCAGTTTACACGGAGAGGAGACCCAGTACTTC
TRBV12-3/TRBV12-4	TRBJ2-1	TRBD2	-	CASRSLAGNSYNEQFF	TGTGCCAGCAGGTCGCTAGCGGGGAACTCCTACAATGAGCAGTTCTTC